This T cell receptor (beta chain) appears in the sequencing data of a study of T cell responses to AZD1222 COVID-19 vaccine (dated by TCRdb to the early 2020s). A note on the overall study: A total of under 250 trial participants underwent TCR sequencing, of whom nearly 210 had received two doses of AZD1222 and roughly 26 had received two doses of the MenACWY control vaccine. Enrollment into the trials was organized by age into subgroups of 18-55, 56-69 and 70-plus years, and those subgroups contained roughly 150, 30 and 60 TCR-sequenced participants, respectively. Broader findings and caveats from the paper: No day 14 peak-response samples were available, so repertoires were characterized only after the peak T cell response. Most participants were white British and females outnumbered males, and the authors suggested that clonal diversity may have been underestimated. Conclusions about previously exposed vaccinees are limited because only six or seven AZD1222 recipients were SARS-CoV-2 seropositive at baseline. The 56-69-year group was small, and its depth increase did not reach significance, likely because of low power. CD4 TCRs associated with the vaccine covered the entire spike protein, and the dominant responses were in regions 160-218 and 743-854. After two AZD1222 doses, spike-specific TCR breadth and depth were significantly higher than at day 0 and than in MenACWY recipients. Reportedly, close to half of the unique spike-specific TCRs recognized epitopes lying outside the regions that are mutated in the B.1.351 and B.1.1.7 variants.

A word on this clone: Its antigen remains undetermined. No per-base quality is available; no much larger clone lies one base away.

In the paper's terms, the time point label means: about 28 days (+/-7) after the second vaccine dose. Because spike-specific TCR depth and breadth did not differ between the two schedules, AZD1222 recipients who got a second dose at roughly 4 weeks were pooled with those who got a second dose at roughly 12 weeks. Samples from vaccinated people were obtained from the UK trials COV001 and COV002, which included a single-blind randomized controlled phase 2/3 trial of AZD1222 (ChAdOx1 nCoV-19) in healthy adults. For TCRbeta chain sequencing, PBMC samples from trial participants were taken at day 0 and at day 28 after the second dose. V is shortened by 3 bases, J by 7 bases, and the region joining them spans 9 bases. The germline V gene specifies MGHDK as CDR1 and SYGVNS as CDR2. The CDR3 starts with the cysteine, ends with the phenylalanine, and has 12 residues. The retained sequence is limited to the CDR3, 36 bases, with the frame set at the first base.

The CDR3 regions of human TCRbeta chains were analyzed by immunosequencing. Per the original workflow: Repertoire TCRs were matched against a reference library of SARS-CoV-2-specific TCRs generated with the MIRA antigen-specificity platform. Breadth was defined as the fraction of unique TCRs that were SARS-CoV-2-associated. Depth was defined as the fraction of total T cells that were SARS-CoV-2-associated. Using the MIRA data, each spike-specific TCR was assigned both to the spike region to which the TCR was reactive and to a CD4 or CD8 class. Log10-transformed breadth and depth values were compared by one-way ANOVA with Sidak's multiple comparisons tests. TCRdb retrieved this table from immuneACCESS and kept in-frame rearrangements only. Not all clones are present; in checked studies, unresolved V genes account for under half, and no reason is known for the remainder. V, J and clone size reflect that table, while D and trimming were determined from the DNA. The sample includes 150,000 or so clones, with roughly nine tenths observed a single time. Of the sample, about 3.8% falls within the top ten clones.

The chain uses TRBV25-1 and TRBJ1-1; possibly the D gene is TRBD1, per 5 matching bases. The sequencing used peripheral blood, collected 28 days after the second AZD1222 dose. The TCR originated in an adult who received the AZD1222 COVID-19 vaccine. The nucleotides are TGTGCCAGCAGTGAGTGGGGCGGTGAAGCTTTCTTT. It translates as CASSEWGGEAFF.